The following is a T cell receptor beta chain sequence with its context. The source of the sample is a study of shared clonotypes between healthy human individuals. In the authors' workflow: Filtering differed for immunoSEQ, which gave only junction sequences without quality scores. The repertoire was sequenced with immunoSEQ multiplex PCR; TCRdb's copy has only in-frame clones and lacks some. V, J and clone size were drawn from that table, and D and trimming were deduced from the DNA. The data hold about 2 million clones, with 85% to 95% observed a single time. This CDR3 has 14 residues. V lost 0 bases and J lost 5, with 11 bases in between. CDR1 and CDR2 from the germline V gene are LNHNV and YYDKDF (reference sequence).

This sequence originates from a man aged 18 to 30 in good health. Input material: naive CD4+ T cells sorted from blood. Stated subset: CD45RA+ positively selected. J is TRBJ2-7 and V is TRBV15; D not certain. The CDR3 loop reads CATSRDIGANEQYF. In nucleotides, the CDR3 is TGTGCCACCAGCAGAGATATAGGAGCAAACGAGCAGTACTTC.